Sequencing of this T cell receptor (beta chain) was carried out in a study of T-cell memory formation after mild COVID-19. Whole-study results and caveats: Mainly CM and EM harbored the contracting CD4+ clones; mainly EMRA harbored the CD8+ ones. Proof of SARS-CoV-2 specificity was absent for the second-wave clones that crested on day 37.

This clonotype was counted between two and nine times. Its antigen remains unknown. This CDR3 contains 13 residues. Trimming pared 5 bases from V and 5 bases from J, leaving 10 bases between. Looked up from germline, CDR1 is SGHTA and CDR2 is FQGTGA. TCRdb analysed the 5' RACE reads with MiXCR anew, one entry per CDR3 protein. The repertoire consists of under 700,000 distinct CDR3 sequences, with roughly 22% occurring once and the leading ten covering about 12%. Specimen: PBMCs or a T cell subset sorted from them (not recorded which). The TCR originated in an adult woman who had mild COVID-19 (a few samples of this study predate the infection). Cell type and time point are not known. The chain combines TRBV7-3 with TRBJ1-5; D unclear. In DNA form, the CDR3 reads TGTGCCAGCAGCCAAGGTCGACATCAGCCCCAGCATTTT. Translating it yields CASSQGRHQPQHF.